These 29 T cell receptor beta chains were sequenced from one sample in a study of shared clonotypes between healthy human individuals. The repertoire was sequenced with immunoSEQ multiplex PCR; TCRdb's copy has only in-frame clones and lacks some. The table records 1 million to 1.3 million clones, about four fifths of them present only once. Sequencing used memory CD4+ T cells from PBMCs. Subset noted: CD45RA-negative fraction. The origin of the receptors is a man younger than 35 in good health. Some clones in this sample may be carry-over from other donors' samples.

The table lists this clone with a few counts. This chain connects TRBV28 to TRBJ2-1; D assignment may be TRBD1 or TRBD2 (7 bases each). Germline CDR1 and CDR2: MDHEN and SYDVKM. The CDR3 totals 15 residues. The germline V and J ends were trimmed by 6 bases and 4 bases, with 16 bases remaining between them. The CDR3 nucleotides are TGTGCCAGCAGAAGCAGGGGGGGGGCATACAATGAGCAGTTCTTC. This codes for CASRSRGGAYNEQFF.

The chain uses TRBV28 and TRBJ1-2, with D unresolved. Trimming took off 3 bases at V and 0 bases at J, with 14 bases between the two ends. CDR3 length: 16 residues. The V gene's germline CDR1 is MDHEN and CDR2 SYDVKM. The CDR3 spells CASSFPAAVANYGYTF. CDR3 bases: TGTGCCAGCAGTTTCCCAGCAGCCGTAGCTAACTATGGCTACACCTTC.

This clone was seen repeatedly, ten times or more. This sequence joins TRBV20-1 and TRBJ1-4; the D gene is possibly TRBD1 (5 bases). Trimming left V 0 bases short and J 16 bases short, with 12 bases between. CDR3 length: 11 amino acids. Looked up from germline, CDR1 is DFQATT and CDR2 is SNEGSKA (reference sequence). CDR3 amino acids: CSARDRDPGFF. CDR3 nucleotides: TGCAGTGCTAGAGATCGGGACCCGGGGTTTTTT.

This sequence joins TRBV28 and TRBJ1-2; TRBD1 matches 8 bases. The CDR3 sequence is 17 residues long. V was pared by 2 bases and J by 3 bases, with 11 bases of the junction left unmatched. Per germline, CDR1 MDHEN and CDR2 SYDVKM. Here the CDR3 DNA reads TGTGCCAGCAGTTTACGATCCCGGACAGGGAGGGACTATGGCTACACCTTC. This translates into CASSLRSRTGRDYGYTF.

This chain connects TRBV2 to TRBJ1-2; TRBD1 matches at 11 bases. The CDR3 totals 16 residues. J lost 2 bases, V lost 5 bases, and 7 bases had no gene match. The V gene's germline CDR1 is SNHLY and CDR2 FYNNEI. CDR3: CASSLTGTGGNYGYTF. DNA of the CDR3: TGTGCCAGCAGTTTGACCGGGACAGGGGGGAACTATGGCTACACCTTC. Full variable domain (missing parts from reference TRBV2 and TRBJ1-2): EPEVTQTPSHQVTQMGQEVILRCVPISNHLYFYWYRQILGQKVEFLVSFYNNEISEKSEIFDDQFSVERPDGSNFTLKIRSTKLEDSAMYFCASSLTGTGGNYGYTFGSGTRLTVV.

Notes on this clone: In the same sample, other DNA sequences code for this CDR3. CDR3 in DNA: TGTGCCATCAGTGAGTCCGGGATTCAGGAGACCCAGTACTTC. The encoded protein is CAISESGIQETQYF. The genes are TRBV10-3 and TRBJ2-5; a possible D gene is TRBD2 (5 bases). CDR3 length: 14 residues. Trimming pared 0 bases from V and 5 bases from J, leaving 10 bases between. Per the germline V gene, CDR1 is ENHRY and CDR2 is SYGVKD.

The chain links TRBV6-1 to TRBJ1-2; D uncertain. CDR3 length: 13 residues. The V end lost 11 bases, the J end lost 0 bases, and 13 bases lay between the germline ends. The germline V gene has CDR1 MNHNS and CDR2 SASEGT. CDR3 residues: CAAARGSNYGYTF. In DNA, the CDR3 is TGTGCCGCAGCACGGGGTTCTAACTATGGCTACACCTTC.

The V gene is TRBV11-2, the J gene TRBJ2-1; 11 nucleotides agree with TRBD2. The V gene end was trimmed by 3 bases and the J gene end by 9 bases; junction bases not matched to a gene: 10. The CDR3 covers 16 residues. Germline V lookup: CDR1 SGHAT, CDR2 FQNNGV. CDR3 protein: CASSFRTSGSGVEQFF. CDR3 coding DNA: TGTGCCAGCAGCTTCAGAACTAGCGGGAGTGGGGTTGAGCAGTTCTTC.

This clone has just one count. The chain employs TRBV5-4 and TRBJ1-2, with 12 bases fitting TRBD1. V lost 4 bases to trimming and J lost 7 bases; unmatched junction nucleotides: 14. The germline CDR1 and CDR2 sequences are SGHNT and YYREEE (reference sequence). This CDR3 is 17 amino acids long. This CDR3 reads CASSPSSPGQGAGGYTF. The DNA of the CDR3 is TGTGCCAGCAGCCCTTCCTCCCCGGGACAGGGGGCAGGTGGCTACACCTTC.

The table lists this clone with many counts. The chain joins TRBV2 to TRBJ1-1; 9 positions match TRBD1. Germline V CDR1 and CDR2: SNHLY, FYNNEI. This CDR3 spans 14 amino acids. Trimming cost V 7 bases and J 5 bases; bases outside gene matches: 8. CDR3 in amino acids: CASNLQGAGTEAFF. For the CDR3, the DNA is TGTGCCAGCAACTTACAGGGGGCAGGGACTGAAGCTTTCTTT.

This clone was counted a few times. Distinct nucleotide sequences in the sample also encode this CDR3. The chain has TRBV4-3 and TRBJ2-3, with TRBD1 matching 7 bases. J lost 3 bases, V lost 0 bases, and 3 bases had no gene match. The CDR3 is made up of 15 amino acids. Germline CDR1 reads LGHNA; CDR2 reads YSLEER. CDR3 sequence (DNA): TGCGCCAGCAGCCAAGAGAGGGGGCGGACAGATACGCAGTATTTT. Its translation is CASSQERGRTDTQYF.

The rearrangement links TRBV6-5 to TRBJ2-7, with D tentatively TRBD2 (6 bases). CDR3 length: 13 amino acids. Trimming shortened V by 6 bases and J by 3 bases, and 12 bases separated the two germline ends. Germline V CDR1 and CDR2: MNHEY, SVGAGI. Written as DNA, the CDR3 is TGTGCCAGCAGAAGCGGGCGCTACTACGAGCAGTACTTC. This codes for CASRSGRYYEQYF.

CDR3 in amino acids: CSVEGTSGNTDTQYF. The DNA for the CDR3 is TGCAGCGTTGAGGGGACTAGCGGGAACACAGATACGCAGTATTTT. V gene TRBV29-1 combines with J gene TRBJ2-3; TRBD2 matches at 13 bases. The trim removed 3 bases at V and 2 bases at J, leaving 2 bases unmatched. The CDR3 length is 15 residues. Germline values: CDR1 SQVTM, CDR2 ANQGSEA.

V is TRBV15 and J is TRBJ2-5; 13 nucleotides line up with TRBD2. The J call could be wrong; TRBJ2-7 is a better fit for the DNA end. The CDR3 runs 16 residues. Germline assignment: CDR1 LNHNV and CDR2 YYDKDF (reference sequence). CDR3 DNA sequence: TGTGCCACCAGCAGAGATCGGGGACTAGCGGGAAGCGAGCAGTACTTC. Protein sequence: CATSRDRGLAGSEQYF.

The rearrangement uses TRBV18 and TRBJ1-3; D unresolved. The CDR3 runs 15 residues. Germline CDR1 reads KGHSH; CDR2 reads LQKENI. The germline V and J ends were trimmed by 1 base and 1 base, with 8 bases remaining between them. CDR3 amino acids: CASSPRQVSGNTIYF. The CDR3 DNA sequence: TGTGCCAGCTCACCACGGCAGGTTTCTGGAAACACCATATATTTT.

The chain joins TRBV7-9 to TRBJ1-2; TRBD1 matches 7 bases. CDR1 is SEHNR and CDR2 is FQNEAQ in the germline V gene (reference sequence). The ends lost 5 bases at V and 1 base at J; junction bases unmatched: 4. The CDR3 has 14 residues. The CDR3 reads CASSPRDSNYGYTF. For the CDR3, the DNA is TGTGCCAGCAGCCCAAGGGACAGTAACTATGGCTACACCTTC.

V and J are TRBV30 and TRBJ1-6; no firm D call. Germline assignment: CDR1 GTSNPN and CDR2 SVGIG (reference sequence). The CDR3 runs 13 residues. The V gene lost 3 bases and the J gene lost 10 bases, with 13 bases spanning the gap. CDR3 region: CAWRRQTQSPLHF. The CDR3 coding sequence is TGTGCCTGGAGGAGGCAGACCCAATCACCCCTCCACTTT.

The V call is TRBV6-1, the J call TRBJ2-3, with D possibly called TRBD1 or TRBD2 (5 bases each). The germline V gene has CDR1 MNHNS and CDR2 SASEGT. The CDR3 has 14 residues. The V end lost 6 bases, the J end lost 2 bases, and 12 bases lay between the germline ends. The DNA for the CDR3 is TGTGCCAGCAGGGGGGTGGATAACACAGATACGCAGTATTTT. It codes for CASRGVDNTDTQYF.

The rearrangement joins TRBV14 to TRBJ2-3; perhaps D is TRBD1 or TRBD2 (6 bases each). The CDR3 loop spans 18 amino acids. Per the germline V gene, CDR1 is SGHDN and CDR2 is FVKESK. V gave up 1 base and J gave up 2 bases, with 19 bases separating them. CDR3 in DNA: TGTGCCAGCAGCCAAGTTAGGGGGGCCCTACTACCCACAGATACGCAGTATTTT. This codes for CASSQVRGALLPTDTQYF.

This rearrangement joins TRBV10-3 to TRBJ2-1, with D possibly TRBD2 on 5 matching bases. Germline V CDR1 and CDR2: ENHRY, SYGVKD. The CDR3 has 14 residues. V was trimmed by 6 bases and J by 3 bases, leaving 12 bases between them. CDR3 nucleotide sequence: TGTGCCATCAGCGCGGAGCGGTACTACAATGAGCAGTTCTTC. Translation gives CAISAERYYNEQFF.

The rearrangement joins TRBV7-9 to TRBJ1-5; D unclear. Per the germline V gene, CDR1 is SEHNR and CDR2 is FQNEAQ (reference sequence). V was shortened by 5 bases and J by 9 bases, with 17 bases between the two germline ends. This CDR3 contains 14 residues. CDR3 amino acids: CASSIDLSVAPQHF. Written as DNA, the CDR3 is TGTGCCAGCAGCATAGACCTTTCTGTCGCGCCCCAGCATTTT. Supplemented by reference TRBV7-9 and TRBJ1-5, the full variable domain reads DTGVSQNPRHKITKRGQNVTFRCDPISEHNRLYWYRQTLGQGPEFLTYFQNEAQLEKSRLLSDRFSAERPKGSFSTLEIQRTEQGDSAMYLCASSIDLSVAPQHFGDGTRLSIL.

The CDR3: CASSLSLVTYEQYF. CDR3 DNA sequence: TGTGCCAGCAGCTTAAGTCTGGTTACCTACGAGCAGTACTTC. This sequence joins TRBV7-3 and TRBJ2-7; D unclear. CDR3 length equals 14 residues. Germline V gene lookup returns CDR1 SGHTA and CDR2 FQGTGA. V shed 1 base and J shed 2 bases, with 9 bases lying between them.

V is TRBV18 and J is TRBJ2-3; D unresolved. This CDR3 has 17 amino acids. V dropped 3 bases and J dropped 3 bases, with 19 bases sitting between them. The V gene's germline CDR1 is KGHSH and CDR2 LQKENI. CDR3 in amino acids: CASSPKSYEDHTDTQYF. CDR3 DNA sequence: TGTGCCAGCTCACCCAAATCGTACGAGGACCATACAGATACGCAGTATTTT.

This clone was counted many times. The chain has TRBV4-3 and TRBJ1-1; perhaps TRBD1 as D (5 bases). Germline CDR1 reads LGHNA; CDR2 reads YSLEER. The CDR3 length is 13 residues. V was shortened by 3 bases and J by 5 bases, with 10 bases between the two germline ends. The DNA for the CDR3 is TGCGCCAGCAGCCACAGCCAGGGAACTGAAGCTTTCTTT. Translating gives CASSHSQGTEAFF.

This CDR3 is CATTRTLPTGELFF. The CDR3 region has the DNA TGTGCCACCACCAGGACCCTTCCCACCGGGGAGCTGTTTTTT. The rearrangement joins TRBV6-1 to TRBJ2-2; D is unclear. V was cut by 10 bases and J by 4 bases, with 16 bases left in between. Germline loops: CDR1 MNHNS, CDR2 SASEGT. The CDR3 runs to 14 residues.

This chain uses TRBV7-2 with TRBJ2-1, with D possibly being TRBD2 (5 bases). Trimming stripped 3 bases from V and 6 bases from J, with 21 bases between. The CDR3 covers 17 residues. Germline V gene data show CDR1 as SGHTA and CDR2 as FQGNSA. CDR3 in DNA: TGTGCCAGCAGCTTGTCCGGTAGCGTCGTTTTAGGCAATGAGCAGTTCTTC. Translated, it gives CASSLSGSVVLGNEQFF.

This clone was detected once. The same CDR3 also results from other DNA sequences found in this sample. The V gene is TRBV7-9, the J gene TRBJ2-2, with 7 bases identical to TRBD1. CDR1 is SEHNR and CDR2 is FQNEAQ in the germline V gene (reference sequence). V lost 5 bases and J lost 4; bases outside the gene matches: 4. The CDR3 length is 14 residues. The CDR3 coding sequence is TGTGCCAGCAGCCTGGGACAGCCCACCGGGGAGCTGTTTTTT. This gives the protein CASSLGQPTGELFF.

The chain recombines TRBV5-4 with TRBJ2-3; 9 positions agree with TRBD1. The trim removed 0 bases at V and 1 base at J, leaving 3 bases unmatched. CDR1 and CDR2 (germline): SGHNT, YYREEE (reference sequence). This CDR3 contains 16 residues. CDR3 region: CASSLGGTGRTDTQYF. In DNA form, the CDR3 reads TGTGCCAGCAGCTTGGGAGGGACAGGGCGCACAGATACGCAGTATTTT.

The V and J genes are TRBV5-1 and TRBJ1-1; perhaps TRBD1 as D (5 bases). The germline V gene encodes CDR1 SGHRS and CDR2 YFSETQ. This CDR3 comprises 13 residues. Trimming cost V 7 bases and J 1 base, with 11 bases left between them. The CDR3 DNA reads as TGCGCCAGCGGGAGGGGCGGGAACACTGAAGCTTTCTTT. The encoded protein is CASGRGGNTEAFF.